The 9 T cell receptor beta chains reported below all come from one sample, sequenced in a study of CD8+ T cells in alopecia areata. Extracted RNA was reverse transcribed, and the resulting cDNA served as sequencing template. Only in-frame clones appear in the TCRdb table, and some are missing; sequencing was by immunoSEQ multiplex PCR. There are roughly 220,000 clones in the sample; 66% occur only once, and 0.95% to 1.5% lies in the top ten. Treatment described: oral pan-JAK inhibitor, 5-10 mg twice daily. The input for sequencing was CD4+ T cells sorted from blood, taken between weeks 43 and 45, from a patient treated with tofacitinib. These receptors originate from a human donor with alopecia areata.

This clone has more than one count but fewer than ten. The CDR3 here is CASSQLNTEAFF. The CDR3 DNA follows: TGCGCCAGCAGTCAACTAAACACTGAAGCTTTCTTT. This sequence joins TRBV23-1 and TRBJ1-1, with unresolved D. Being an ORF, TRBV23-1 has a function that is uncertain. The CDR3 runs 12 residues. V lost 2 bases, J lost 2 bases, and 3 bases lay in between.

The chain employs TRBV5-6 and TRBJ2-3; maybe TRBD1 (6 bases). V was trimmed by 1 base and J by 1 base, leaving 13 bases between them. The length of the CDR3 is 16 residues. Germline assignment: CDR1 SGHDT and CDR2 YYEEEE. The CDR3 loop reads CASSLTQGLGTDTQYF. The CDR3 DNA sequence: TGTGCCAGCAGCTTGACACAGGGCCTGGGCACAGATACGCAGTATTTT.

The CDR3 loop is CASSPPTRGNTGELFF. The CDR3 coding sequence is TGTGCCAGCTCACCACCCACGAGGGGAAACACCGGGGAGCTGTTTTTT. The chain joins TRBV18 to TRBJ2-2; D could derive from TRBD1 or TRBD2 (5 bases each). The CDR3 extends over 16 amino acids. The germline gives CDR1 KGHSH, CDR2 LQKENI. V shed 0 bases and J shed 2 bases, with 10 bases lying between them.

The chain uses TRBV30 and TRBJ1-6, with D possibly being TRBD1 (5 bases). Germline V gene sequence: CDR1 GTSNPN, CDR2 SVGIG (reference sequence). The CDR3 extends over 13 amino acids. Trimming pared 2 bases from V and 14 bases from J, leaving 16 bases between. The CDR3 DNA is TGTGCCTGGAGTACCCGGACGGGGGAGGCCCTCCACTTT. Its protein is CAWSTRTGEALHF.

A few counts support this clone. The chain uses TRBV10-3 and TRBJ2-7, with TRBD2 identical over 7 bases. J gave up 7 bases and V 0 bases, and 12 bases lay outside the gene matches. CDR3 length: 16 amino acids. Germline V gene lookup returns CDR1 ENHRY and CDR2 SYGVKD. CDR3 in amino acids: CAISESWGTKAREQYF. In DNA, the CDR3 is TGTGCCATCAGTGAGTCGTGGGGGACTAAGGCTCGGGAGCAGTACTTC.

This clone turned up a few times. This sequence joins TRBV2 and TRBJ2-6, with D tentatively TRBD1 (6 bases). V was pared by 4 bases and J by 2 bases, with 9 bases between. Per germline, CDR1 SNHLY and CDR2 FYNNEI. The CDR3 is 15 residues long. The CDR3 region has the DNA TGTGCCAGCAGTGGCGAGGGGGCTGGGGCCAACGTCCTGACTTTC. Translated: CASSGEGAGANVLTF. The variable domain in full, with the rest retrieved from reference TRBV2 and TRBJ2-6, is EPEVTQTPSHQVTQMGQEVILRCVPISNHLYFYWYRQILGQKVEFLVSFYNNEISEKSEIFDDQFSVERPDGSNFTLKIRSTKLEDSAMYFCASSGEGAGANVLTFGAGSRLTVL.

The chain carries TRBV6-6 and TRBJ2-7; 7 nucleotides line up with TRBD1. In germline, CDR1 is MNHNY, CDR2 SVGAGI (reference sequence). CDR3 size: 14 residues. Losses at the gene ends were 4 bases for V and 0 bases for J; bases not matched to a gene: 3. CDR3 nucleotides: TGTGCCAGCAGTTCTCGGACAGGCTCCTACGAGCAGTACTTC. Its translation: CASSSRTGSYEQYF.

This clone was seen more than once but under ten times. The V gene is TRBV2, the J gene TRBJ2-2, with D perhaps matching TRBD2 (5 bases). The CDR3 length is 13 residues. V shed 6 bases and J shed 3 bases, with 8 bases lying between them. Germline V gives CDR1 SNHLY, CDR2 FYNNEI. The CDR3 nucleotides are TGTGCCAGCAGGGAGGATTACACCGGGGAGCTGTTTTTT. Amino acids: CASREDYTGELFF. The full variable domain, with the rest looked up from reference TRBV2 and TRBJ2-2, is EPEVTQTPSHQVTQMGQEVILRCVPISNHLYFYWYRQILGQKVEFLVSFYNNEISEKSEIFDDQFSVERPDGSNFTLKIRSTKLEDSAMYFCASREDYTGELFFGEGSRLTVL.

V and J are TRBV2 and TRBJ1-5; the D is unclear. V was cut by 3 bases and J by 5 bases, with 5 bases left in between. The CDR3 totals 12 residues. Germline loops: CDR1 SNHLY, CDR2 FYNNEI. In nucleotides, the CDR3 is TGTGCCAGCAGTGAGAGGGATCAGCCCCAGCATTTT. Translation: CASSERDQPQHF.